The 14 T cell receptor beta chains given below trace back to one sample, sequenced in a study of blood T cell repertoires in COVID-19. Libraries were prepared by immunoSEQ multiplex PCR; TCRdb keeps only in-frame clonotypes and omits some of them. In the table there are around 150,000 clones, around four fifths of which are singletons. The specimen was peripheral blood. The origin of the receptors is a woman at least 80 years old with acute or convalescent COVID-19.

The J gene is TRBJ1-5, the V gene TRBV5-1; D possibly corresponds to TRBD1 (5 bases). This CDR3 has 14 amino acids. CDR1 and CDR2 from the germline V gene are SGHRS and YFSETQ. Trimming took off 1 base at V and 7 bases at J, with 12 bases between the two ends. The CDR3 protein is CASSLRGGGQPQHF. CDR3 sequence (DNA): TGCGCCAGCAGCTTGCGGGGGGGTGGCCAGCCCCAGCATTTT.

A word on this clone: A junction boundary mismatches the germline segment, possibly from a read error. The V call is TRBV29-1, the J call TRBJ2-7, with a tentative D call TRBD2 (6 bases). Germline CDR1 reads SQVTM; CDR2 reads ANQGSEA. The CDR3 totals 17 residues. The CDR3 sequence is CSVESFIEGGPSHEQYF. CDR3 nucleotides: TGCAGCGTTGAATCTTTTATCGAGGGAGGCCCCTCCCACGAGCAGTACTTC.

This rearrangement joins TRBV24-1 to TRBJ2-1; 8 nucleotides match TRBD2. The CDR3 is 16 residues long. From germline, CDR1 is KGHDR and CDR2 SFDVKD. The V gene end was trimmed by 4 bases and the J gene end by 2 bases; junction bases not matched to a gene: 6. Here the CDR3 reads CATSDQLAAPYNEQFF. The CDR3 coding sequence is TGTGCCACCAGTGACCAACTAGCGGCCCCCTACAATGAGCAGTTCTTC.

The genes are TRBV3-1 (or the pseudogene TRBV3-2) and TRBJ1-5; 11 positions match TRBD1. The V segment lost 4 bases and the J segment 6 bases; nucleotides outside the gene matches: 5. This CDR3 contains 15 residues. The germline gives CDR1 LGHDT, CDR2 YNNKEL (reference sequence). This chain's CDR3 is CASSPPGQGGQPQHF. In nucleotides, the CDR3 is TGTGCCAGCAGCCCGCCGGGACAGGGGGGTCAGCCCCAGCATTTT.

V and J are TRBV7-8 and TRBJ2-7; 11 bases line up with TRBD1. The J segment lost 5 bases and the V segment lost 5 bases, leaving 5 bases of the junction unmatched. The CDR3 covers 14 residues. Germline loops: CDR1 SGHVS, CDR2 FQNEAQ. The chain's CDR3 is CASSRTGGFHEQYF. DNA for the CDR3: TGTGCCAGCAGCCGGACAGGGGGCTTCCACGAGCAGTACTTC.

The chain links TRBV6-5 to TRBJ2-1, with 8 nucleotides matching TRBD2. Germline lookup yields CDR1 MNHEY and CDR2 SVGAGI. CDR3 length equals 14 residues. V trimming: 6 bases; J trimming: 7 bases; junction bases outside the gene matches: 8. CDR3: CASRERTSKNEQFF. CDR3 sequence (DNA): TGTGCCAGCAGAGAGAGGACTAGCAAGAATGAGCAGTTCTTC.

The chain carries TRBV21-1 and TRBJ1-4; TRBD1, the table's D call, lacks a check against the DNA. TRBV21-1 has pseudogene status. The CDR3 loop spans 18 amino acids. The CDR3: CASSKAPPRDREKEKLFF. As DNA, the CDR3 is TGTGCCAGCAGCAAAGCGCCCCCCAGGGACAGGGAAAAAGAAAAACTGTTTTTT.

The V call is TRBV6-5, the J call TRBJ2-3; D remains ambiguous. V gave up 8 bases and J gave up 4 bases, with 13 bases separating them. The germline V gene encodes CDR1 MNHEY and CDR2 SVGAGI. This CDR3 region has 13 residues. The CDR3 protein is CASCSQLADTQYF. As DNA, the CDR3 is TGTGCCAGCTGCTCCCAGCTAGCAGATACGCAGTATTTT.

The chain carries TRBV10-1 and TRBJ1-2; a weak D match, TRBD1 (5 bases). Per the germline V gene, CDR1 is WNHNN and CDR2 is SYGVQD (reference sequence). The CDR3 sequence is 14 residues long. V lost 0 bases, J lost 2 bases, and 7 bases lay in between. The CDR3 DNA follows: TGCGCCAGCAGTGAGTCGCGGGGCAACTATGGCTACACCTTC. Amino acid sequence: CASSESRGNYGYTF.

This CDR3 reads CASTIGRLFTF. In nucleotides, the CDR3 is TGTGCCAGCACGATTGGGCGCCTCTTCACCTTC. The chain recombines TRBV6-5 with TRBJ1-2; no clear D gene. CDR1 and CDR2 from the germline V gene are MNHEY and SVGAGI. The CDR3 is 11 amino acids. The V end lost 7 bases, the J end lost 13 bases, and 16 bases lay between the germline ends.

The chain carries TRBV28 and TRBJ1-3, with TRBD1 matching 7 bases. The CDR3 has 14 residues. Trimming at V came to 6 bases and at J to 4 bases, leaving 6 bases not matched to a gene. Germline V gene sequence: CDR1 MDHEN, CDR2 SYDVKM. The CDR3 nucleotides read TGTGCCAGCAGACCGGGACAGAGAGGAAACACCATATATTTT. Its protein product is CASRPGQRGNTIYF.

This chain links TRBV19 with TRBJ1-6; D uncertain. The CDR3 has 15 amino acids. Trimming removed 6 bases at V and 7 bases at J, with 16 bases between. In germline, CDR1 is LNHDA, CDR2 SQIVND (reference sequence). CDR3 in amino acids: CASSPTSLGNSPLHF. The CDR3 DNA follows: TGTGCCAGTAGCCCGACCTCACTAGGGAATTCACCCCTCCACTTT.

The chain carries TRBV14 and TRBJ2-7; possibly TRBD2 for D (6 bases). Looked up from germline, CDR1 is SGHDN and CDR2 is FVKESK. This CDR3 is 14 amino acids long. V was pared by 4 bases and J by 2 bases, with 12 bases between. The DNA for the CDR3 is TGTGCCAGCAGCCCTCAGGGAGGCCCCTACGAGCAGTACTTC. This codes for CASSPQGGPYEQYF.

CDR3 region: CASSLSGTNTGELFF. CDR3 nucleotides: TGTGCCAGCAGCTTATCCGGGACAAACACCGGGGAGCTGTTTTTT. The chain combines TRBV7-9 with TRBJ2-2; the D gene is possibly TRBD1 (6 bases). V was clipped by 2 bases and J by 2 bases, with 9 bases between them. Per the germline V gene, CDR1 is SEHNR and CDR2 is FQNEAQ (reference sequence). This CDR3 spans 15 amino acids.